A selection of T cell receptor beta chains follows, all from one sample in a study of T-cell reconstitution after alpha-beta-depleted transplantation in children. TCRdb fed the PCR reads into MiXCR, producing one record per CDR3 protein. The sample shows a few hundred thousand distinct CDR3 sequences, approximately 12% of them seen only once. The sequenced sample was PBMCs, obtained from the stem cell graft. These receptors originate from a human donor who donated a stem cell graft to a child with Fanconi anemia. The CDR3 runs from the conserved cysteine through the conserved F or W. Each record gives: clone size, J gene, V gene, D gene, CDR3 protein, CDR3 DNA. D genes are given only for firm matches. Clone size is not always given. Where it is, it says once, few, many or a class for expanded clones.

few,TRBJ1-1,TRBV10-2,-,CASSEFGGGGIAEAFF,TGCGCCAGCAGTGAGTTCGGGGGGGGAGGGATAGCTGAAGCTTTCTTT
-,TRBJ1-1,TRBV18,-,CASSPLRRDTEAFF,TGTGCCAGCTCACCCTTGCGGAGGGACACTGAAGCTTTCTTT
few,TRBJ1-6,TRBV6-5,-,CASSYSTGSSYNSPLHF,TGTGCCAGCAGTTACTCTACAGGGAGCTCCTATAATTCACCCCTCCACTTT
-,TRBJ1-4,TRBV28,-,CASRHNSGLSSGTNEKLFF,TGTGCCAGCAGGCATAATTCCGGACTTTCCTCAGGAACTAATGAAAAACTGTTTTTT
-,TRBJ2-1,TRBV9,-,CASSPPQFGGEQFF,TGTGCCAGCAGTCCTCCCCAATTCGGAGGTGAGCAGTTCTTC
few,TRBJ1-1,TRBV4-2,-,CASSQTGENTEAFF,TGTGCCAGCAGCCAGACAGGAGAGAACACTGAAGCTTTCTTT
many,TRBJ2-1,TRBV5-4,TRBD2,CASSLAGGRSYNEQFF,TGTGCCAGCAGCTTAGCGGGGGGTCGGTCCTACAATGAGCAGTTCTTC
-,TRBJ1-1,TRBV12-3/TRBV12-4,TRBD1,CASSDRDRAGTEAFF,TGTGCCAGCAGTGACCGGGACAGGGCAGGCACTGAAGCTTTCTTT
few,TRBJ1-1,TRBV5-1,TRBD1,CASSSFGTGANTEAFF,TGCGCCAGCAGCTCCTTTGGGACAGGGGCGAACACTGAAGCTTTCTTT
many,TRBJ2-6,TRBV6-2/TRBV6-3,TRBD1,CASRSQPLTGGESSGANVLTF,TGTGCCAGCAGGTCCCAACCCTTAACAGGGGGCGAAAGCTCTGGGGCCAACGTCCTGACTTTC
few,TRBJ1-5,TRBV27,-,CASSAFPGDQPQHF,TGTGCCAGCAGTGCATTCCCTGGGGATCAGCCCCAGCATTTT
few,TRBJ1-5,TRBV28,-,CASSFGGRPNQPQHF,TGTGCCAGCAGTTTCGGGGGGCGTCCGAATCAGCCCCAGCATTTT
many,TRBJ2-3,TRBV7-9,TRBD1,CASSARQGLSTTDTQYF,TGTGCCAGCAGCGCGAGACAGGGGCTCTCAACGACAGATACGCAGTATTTT
-,TRBJ2-1,TRBV29-1,-,CSVLGPYNEQFF,TGCAGCGTCTTGGGGCCCTACAATGAGCAGTTCTTC
-,TRBJ2-7,TRBV29-1,-,CSVEDRRDEQYF,TGCAGCGTTGAAGATCGCCGTGACGAGCAGTACTTC
few,TRBJ2-5,TRBV7-9,-,CASSLFSGLEETQYF,TGTGCCAGCAGCTTATTTTCGGGGCTCGAAGAGACCCAGTACTTC
few,TRBJ1-2,TRBV7-9,-,CASTLSESPVAYGYTF,TGTGCCAGCACTCTCTCTGAGAGCCCTGTGGCCTATGGCTACACCTTC
-,TRBJ2-1,TRBV20-1,-,CSARGRIYNEQFF,TGCAGTGCTAGAGGGCGGATCTACAATGAGCAGTTCTTC
many,TRBJ1-2,TRBV12-3/TRBV12-4,-,CASSNRGGVHGYTF,TGTGCCAGCAGCAATCGGGGGGGCGTGCATGGCTACACCTTC
many,TRBJ1-1,TRBV5-1,-,CASSTSLRNTEAFF,TGCGCCAGCAGCACCTCGTTACGGAACACTGAAGCTTTCTTT
few,TRBJ1-2,TRBV2,-,CASRAGDSPLYGYTF,TGTGCCAGCAGGGCCGGGGATTCTCCCCTTTATGGCTACACCTTC
few,TRBJ2-7,TRBV7-8,-,CASSLGPKEQYF,TGTGCCAGCAGCTTGGGCCCAAAAGAGCAGTACTTC
few,TRBJ2-7,TRBV3-1,-,CASSHPGLPEQYF,TGTGCCAGCAGCCACCCTGGACTACCCGAGCAGTACTTC
many,TRBJ2-3,TRBV28,TRBD2,CASSSTTSGGATDTQYF,TGTGCCAGCAGTTCTACTACTAGCGGGGGGGCCACAGATACGCAGTATTTT
-,TRBJ2-6,TRBV4-2,-,CASSQTGRPSGANVLTF,TGTGCCAGCAGCCAAACCGGGAGACCCTCTGGGGCCAACGTCCTGACTTTC
few,TRBJ1-6,TRBV7-2,-,CASSPLGQPTRGPLHF,TGTGCCAGCAGCCCGCTAGGACAACCTACTAGAGGTCCCCTCCACTTT
few,TRBJ1-6,TRBV12-3/TRBV12-4,-,CASSFGSPLHF,TGTGCCAGCAGTTTTGGGTCACCCCTCCACTTT
-,TRBJ1-2,TRBV5-4,TRBD1,CASSIGTVPYGYTF,TGTGCCAGCAGCATCGGGACAGTCCCCTATGGCTACACCTTC
many,TRBJ2-3,TRBV5-5,-,CASSLGRESTDTQYF,TGTGCCAGCAGCTTGGGCAGGGAGAGCACAGATACGCAGTATTTT